Listed below are T cell receptor beta chains from one sample, sequenced in a study of blood T cell repertoires in COVID-19. The data were produced by immunoSEQ multiplex PCR, yet TCRdb's version contains in-frame clones alone and is incomplete. The table includes about 160,000 clones, more than 80% detected once. Sequencing was carried out using peripheral blood. These receptors all stem from a man between 60 and 75 years old with acute or convalescent COVID-19. The CDR3 runs from the conserved cysteine through the conserved F or W. The order of the fields is CDR3 length, clone size, J gene, D gene, V gene, CDR3 protein, CDR3 DNA. D genes are given only for firm matches. Clone sizes are given selectively: once, few, many, or a class where the clone is expanded.

CDR3 length: 12
clone size: -
J gene: TRBJ1-2
D gene: -
V gene: TRBV6-5
CDR3 protein: CASRSRIYGYTF
CDR3 DNA: TGTGCCAGCAGGTCGCGCATCTATGGCTACACCTTC

CDR3 length: 14
clone size: -
J gene: TRBJ1-1
D gene: -
V gene: TRBV6-1
CDR3 protein: CASSEAGGGTEAFF
CDR3 DNA: TGTGCCAGCAGTGAAGCGGGAGGAGGCACTGAAGCTTTCTTT

CDR3 length: 13
clone size: -
J gene: TRBJ1-2
D gene: -
V gene: TRBV6-1
CDR3 protein: CASSERWQGGYTF
CDR3 DNA: TGTGCCAGCAGTGAAAGGTGGCAGGGCGGCTACACCTTC

CDR3 length: 12
clone size: -
J gene: TRBJ1-6
D gene: -
V gene: TRBV6-2/TRBV6-3
CDR3 protein: CASSQPLRALHF
CDR3 DNA: TGTGCCAGCAGCCAGCCACTCCGGGCCCTCCACTTT

CDR3 length: 18
clone size: -
J gene: TRBJ1-2
D gene: TRBD1
V gene: TRBV19
CDR3 protein: CASSMIGTGTTRAYGYTF
CDR3 DNA: TGTGCCAGTAGTATGATCGGGACAGGGACGACTCGAGCCTATGGCTACACCTTC

CDR3 length: 17
clone size: -
J gene: TRBJ2-3
D gene: -
V gene: TRBV7-8
CDR3 protein: CASSLARLTSPTDTQYF
CDR3 DNA: TGTGCCAGCAGCTTAGCGCGCCTAACCTCACCCACAGATACGCAGTATTTT

CDR3 length: 15
clone size: -
J gene: TRBJ1-1
D gene: -
V gene: TRBV10-3
CDR3 protein: CAARTGTRMNTEAFF
CDR3 DNA: TGTGCCGCCAGAACAGGGACCCGAATGAACACTGAAGCTTTCTTT

CDR3 length: 16
clone size: -
J gene: TRBJ1-5
D gene: -
V gene: TRBV19
CDR3 protein: CASSILGSHSNQPQHF
CDR3 DNA: TGTGCCAGTAGTATATTGGGCAGTCATAGCAATCAGCCCCAGCATTTT

CDR3 length: 14
clone size: -
J gene: TRBJ1-1
D gene: TRBD1
V gene: TRBV5-8
CDR3 protein: CASSLETGGTEAFF
CDR3 DNA: TGTGCCAGCAGCTTGGAGACAGGGGGCACTGAAGCTTTCTTT

CDR3 length: 12
clone size: -
J gene: TRBJ1-1
D gene: -
V gene: TRBV30
CDR3 protein: CAWRFSYTEAFF
CDR3 DNA: TGTGCCTGGAGATTCTCGTACACTGAAGCTTTCTTT

CDR3 length: 15
clone size: -
J gene: TRBJ2-7
D gene: -
V gene: TRBV15
CDR3 protein: CATSSRMTGSNEQYF
CDR3 DNA: TGTGCCACCAGCAGCCGAATGACAGGTTCCAACGAGCAGTACTTC

CDR3 length: 17
clone size: once
J gene: TRBJ2-6
D gene: TRBD1
V gene: TRBV5-1
CDR3 protein: CASRTGTDISGANVLTF
CDR3 DNA: TGCGCCAGCAGAACCGGGACAGACATCTCTGGGGCCAACGTCCTGACTTTC

CDR3 length: 13
clone size: few
J gene: TRBJ1-3
D gene: TRBD1
V gene: TRBV6-4
CDR3 protein: CAGQVYSGNTIYF
CDR3 DNA: TGTGCCGGACAGGTTTACTCTGGAAACACCATATATTTT

CDR3 length: 17
clone size: -
J gene: TRBJ1-6
D gene: -
V gene: TRBV14
CDR3 protein: CASSQVEGRSYNSPLHF
CDR3 DNA: TGTGCCAGCAGCCAAGTCGAGGGCCGCTCCTATAATTCACCCCTCCACTTT

CDR3 length: 11
clone size: -
J gene: TRBJ1-4
D gene: -
V gene: TRBV6-6
CDR3 protein: CASHRDEKLFF
CDR3 DNA: TGTGCCAGCCACAGAGATGAAAAACTGTTTTTT

CDR3 length: 11
clone size: -
J gene: TRBJ2-7
D gene: -
V gene: TRBV2
CDR3 protein: CASSALYEQYF
CDR3 DNA: TGTGCCAGCAGTGCTCTCTACGAGCAGTACTTC

CDR3 length: 14
clone size: -
J gene: TRBJ1-4
D gene: -
V gene: TRBV30
CDR3 protein: CAWNMGGLGEKLFF
CDR3 DNA: TGTGCCTGGAATATGGGGGGGCTCGGTGAAAAACTGTTTTTT

CDR3 length: 18
clone size: -
J gene: TRBJ1-1
D gene: TRBD1
V gene: TRBV18
CDR3 protein: CASSKREHGQGQITEAFF
CDR3 DNA: TGTGCCAGTTCCAAAAGGGAACACGGACAGGGTCAGATCACTGAAGCTTTCTTT

CDR3 length: 14
clone size: few
J gene: TRBJ1-5
D gene: -
V gene: TRBV6-6
CDR3 protein: CASSHHTSNQPQHF
CDR3 DNA: TGTGCCAGCAGTCACCACACAAGCAATCAGCCCCAGCATTTT

CDR3 length: 15
clone size: -
J gene: TRBJ2-2
D gene: -
V gene: TRBV24-1
CDR3 protein: CATSTGRTNTGELFF
CDR3 DNA: TGTGCCACCAGTACTGGGCGAACGAACACCGGGGAGCTGTTTTTT

CDR3 length: 13
clone size: -
J gene: TRBJ1-1
D gene: -
V gene: TRBV6-2/TRBV6-3
CDR3 protein: CASSYFPSSEAFF
CDR3 DNA: TGTGCCAGCAGTTACTTCCCCTCCTCTGAAGCTTTCTTT

CDR3 length: 15
clone size: -
J gene: TRBJ1-4
D gene: TRBD1
V gene: TRBV6-5
CDR3 protein: CASSPYRGHNEKLFF
CDR3 DNA: TGTGCCAGCAGTCCCTACAGGGGGCATAATGAAAAACTGTTTTTT